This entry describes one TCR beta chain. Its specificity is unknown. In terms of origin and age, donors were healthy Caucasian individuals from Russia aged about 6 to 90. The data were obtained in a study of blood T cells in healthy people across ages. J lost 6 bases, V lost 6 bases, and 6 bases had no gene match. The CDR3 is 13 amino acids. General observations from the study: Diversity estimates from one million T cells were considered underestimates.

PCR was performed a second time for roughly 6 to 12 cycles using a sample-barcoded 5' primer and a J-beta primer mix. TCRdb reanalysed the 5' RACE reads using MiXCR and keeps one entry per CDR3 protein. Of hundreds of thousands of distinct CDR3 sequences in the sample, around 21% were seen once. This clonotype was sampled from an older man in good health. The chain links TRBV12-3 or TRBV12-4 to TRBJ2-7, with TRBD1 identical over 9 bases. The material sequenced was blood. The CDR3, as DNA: TGTGCCAGCAGCCGGGACAGGGATTCCGAGCAGTACTTC. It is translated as CASSRDRDSEQYF.